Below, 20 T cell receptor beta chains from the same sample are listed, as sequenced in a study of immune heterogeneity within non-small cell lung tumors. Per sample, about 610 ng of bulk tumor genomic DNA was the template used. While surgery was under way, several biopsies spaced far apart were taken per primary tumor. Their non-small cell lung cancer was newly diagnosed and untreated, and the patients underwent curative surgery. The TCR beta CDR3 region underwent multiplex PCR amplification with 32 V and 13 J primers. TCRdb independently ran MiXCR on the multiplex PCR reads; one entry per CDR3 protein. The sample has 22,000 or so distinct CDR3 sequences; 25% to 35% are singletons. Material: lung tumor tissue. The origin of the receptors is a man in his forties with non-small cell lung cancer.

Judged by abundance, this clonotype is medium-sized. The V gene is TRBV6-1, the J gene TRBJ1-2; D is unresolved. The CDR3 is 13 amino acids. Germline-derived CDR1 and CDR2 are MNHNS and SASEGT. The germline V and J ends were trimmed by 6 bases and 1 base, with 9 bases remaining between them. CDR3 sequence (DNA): TGTGCCAGCAGCTTCGGGATTAACTATGGCTACACCTTC. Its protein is CASSFGINYGYTF.

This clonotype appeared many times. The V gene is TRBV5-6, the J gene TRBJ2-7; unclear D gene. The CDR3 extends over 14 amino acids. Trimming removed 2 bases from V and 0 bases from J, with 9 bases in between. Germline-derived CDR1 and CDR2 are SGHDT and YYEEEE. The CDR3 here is CASSFLGSSYEQYF. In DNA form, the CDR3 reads TGTGCCAGCAGCTTCCTGGGTAGCTCCTACGAGCAGTACTTC.

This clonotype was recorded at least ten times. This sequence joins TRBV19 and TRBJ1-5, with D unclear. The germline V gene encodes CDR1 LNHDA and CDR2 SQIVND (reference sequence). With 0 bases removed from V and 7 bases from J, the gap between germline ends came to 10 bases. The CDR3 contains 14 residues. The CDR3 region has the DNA TGTGCCAGTAGTATAGAACGGGAGGTCCAGCCCCAGCATTTT. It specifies CASSIEREVQPQHF. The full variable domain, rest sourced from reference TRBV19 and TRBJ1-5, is DGGITQSPKYLFRKEGQNVTLSCEQNLNHDAMYWYRQDPGQGLRLIYYSQIVNDFQKGDIAEGYSVSREKKESFPLTVTSAQKNPTAFYLCASSIEREVQPQHFGDGTRLSIL.

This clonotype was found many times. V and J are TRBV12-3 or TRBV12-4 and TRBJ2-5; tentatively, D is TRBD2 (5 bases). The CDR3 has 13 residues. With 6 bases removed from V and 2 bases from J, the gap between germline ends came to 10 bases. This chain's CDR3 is CASSPGGQETQYF. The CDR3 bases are TGTGCCAGCAGCCCGGGCGGGCAAGAGACCCAGTACTTC.

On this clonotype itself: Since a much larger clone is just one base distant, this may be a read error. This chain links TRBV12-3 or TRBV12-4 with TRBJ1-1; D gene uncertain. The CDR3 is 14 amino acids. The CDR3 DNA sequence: TGTGCCAACAGTTTGAGGCACCAGAACACTGAAGCTTTCTTT. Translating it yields CANSLRHQNTEAFF.

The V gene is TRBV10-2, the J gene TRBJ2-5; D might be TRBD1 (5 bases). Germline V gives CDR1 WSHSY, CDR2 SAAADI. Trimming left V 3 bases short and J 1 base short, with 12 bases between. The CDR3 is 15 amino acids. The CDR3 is CASSDSGPPQETQYF. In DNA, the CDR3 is TGCGCCAGCAGTGATTCAGGGCCTCCCCAAGAGACCCAGTACTTC.

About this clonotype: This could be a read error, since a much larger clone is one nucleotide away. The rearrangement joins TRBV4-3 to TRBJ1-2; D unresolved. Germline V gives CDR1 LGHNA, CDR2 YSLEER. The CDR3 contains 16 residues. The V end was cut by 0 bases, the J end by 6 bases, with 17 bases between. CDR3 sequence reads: CASSQDIGWCSDGYTF. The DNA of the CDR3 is TGCGCCAGCAGCCAAGATATCGGGTGGTGTAGCGATGGCTACACCTTC.

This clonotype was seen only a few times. CDR3 sequence: CSARAPTSGERETQYF. CDR3 coding DNA: TGCAGTGCTAGAGCCCCGACTAGCGGAGAACGAGAGACCCAGTACTTC. The chain combines TRBV20-1 with TRBJ2-5; 9 bases map to TRBD2. CDR1 DFQATT and CDR2 SNEGSKA come from the germline V gene (reference sequence). The CDR3 spans 16 residues. J gave up 4 bases and V 1 base, and 10 bases lay outside the gene matches.

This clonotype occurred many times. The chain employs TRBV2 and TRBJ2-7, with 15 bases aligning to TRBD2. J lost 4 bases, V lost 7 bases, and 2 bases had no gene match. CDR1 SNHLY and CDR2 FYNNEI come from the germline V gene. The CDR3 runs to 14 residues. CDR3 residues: CASNGLAGGYEQYF. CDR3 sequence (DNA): TGTGCCAGCAATGGACTAGCGGGAGGGTACGAGCAGTACTTC. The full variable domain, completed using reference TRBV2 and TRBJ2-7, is EPEVTQTPSHQVTQMGQEVILRCVPISNHLYFYWYRQILGQKVEFLVSFYNNEISEKSEIFDDQFSVERPDGSNFTLKIRSTKLEDSAMYFCASNGLAGGYEQYFGPGTRLTVT.

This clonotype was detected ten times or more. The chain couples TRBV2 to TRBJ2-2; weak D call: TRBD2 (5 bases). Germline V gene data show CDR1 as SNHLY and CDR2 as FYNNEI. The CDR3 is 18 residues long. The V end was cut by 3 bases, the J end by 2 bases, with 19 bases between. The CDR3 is CASSDPGTRFANTGELFF. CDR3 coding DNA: TGTGCCAGCAGTGACCCGGGAACTCGATTTGCCAACACCGGGGAGCTGTTTTTT.

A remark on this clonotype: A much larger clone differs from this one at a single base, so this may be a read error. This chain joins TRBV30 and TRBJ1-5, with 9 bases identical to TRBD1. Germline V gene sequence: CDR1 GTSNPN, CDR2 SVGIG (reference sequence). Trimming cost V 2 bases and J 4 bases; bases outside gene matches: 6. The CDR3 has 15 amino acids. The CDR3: CAWSSGQGKNQPQHF. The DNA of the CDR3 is TGTGCCTGGAGTTCGGGACAGGGTAAGAATCAGCCCCAGCATTTT.

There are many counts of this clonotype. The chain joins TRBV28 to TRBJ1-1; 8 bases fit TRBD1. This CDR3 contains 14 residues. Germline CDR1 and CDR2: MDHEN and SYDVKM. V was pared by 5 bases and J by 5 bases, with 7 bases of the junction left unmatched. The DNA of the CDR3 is TGTGCCAGCAGTCCGGGACAGGTGACGACTGAAGCTTTCTTT. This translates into CASSPGQVTTEAFF.

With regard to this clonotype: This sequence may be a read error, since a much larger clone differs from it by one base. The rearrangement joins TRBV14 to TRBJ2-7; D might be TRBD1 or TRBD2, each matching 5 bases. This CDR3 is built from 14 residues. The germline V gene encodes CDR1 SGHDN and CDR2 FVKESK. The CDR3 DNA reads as TGTTCCAGCAGCCAAGTTTTAACAGGCGGGGAGCAGTACTTC. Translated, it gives CSSSQVLTGGEQYF.

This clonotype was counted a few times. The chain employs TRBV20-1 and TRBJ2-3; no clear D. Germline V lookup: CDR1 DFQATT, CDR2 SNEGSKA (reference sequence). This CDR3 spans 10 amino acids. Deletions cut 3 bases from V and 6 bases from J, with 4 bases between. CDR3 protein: CSASEDTQYF. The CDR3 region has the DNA TGCAGTGCTAGCGAGGATACGCAGTATTTT.

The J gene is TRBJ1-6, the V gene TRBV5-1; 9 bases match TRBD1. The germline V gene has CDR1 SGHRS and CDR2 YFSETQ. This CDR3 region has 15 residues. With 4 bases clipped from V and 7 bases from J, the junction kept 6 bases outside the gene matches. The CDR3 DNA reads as TGCGCCAGCAGCCCGCGACAGGGGGGGAATTCACCCCTCCACTTT. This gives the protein CASSPRQGGNSPLHF.

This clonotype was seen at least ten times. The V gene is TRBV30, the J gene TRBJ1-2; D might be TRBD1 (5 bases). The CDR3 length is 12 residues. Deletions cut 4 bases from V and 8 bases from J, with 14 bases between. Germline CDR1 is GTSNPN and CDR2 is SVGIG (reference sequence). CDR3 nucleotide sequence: TGTGCCTGGACGGAGGGACTGGGAGGCTACACCTTC. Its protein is CAWTEGLGGYTF.

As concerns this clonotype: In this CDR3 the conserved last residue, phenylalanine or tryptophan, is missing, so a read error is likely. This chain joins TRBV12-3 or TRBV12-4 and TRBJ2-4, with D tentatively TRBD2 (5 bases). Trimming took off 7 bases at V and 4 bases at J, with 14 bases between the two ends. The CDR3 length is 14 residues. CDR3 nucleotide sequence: TGTGCCAGCAAAGGACGTAGAGGGAAAAACATTCAGTACATC. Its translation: CASKGRRGKNIQYI.

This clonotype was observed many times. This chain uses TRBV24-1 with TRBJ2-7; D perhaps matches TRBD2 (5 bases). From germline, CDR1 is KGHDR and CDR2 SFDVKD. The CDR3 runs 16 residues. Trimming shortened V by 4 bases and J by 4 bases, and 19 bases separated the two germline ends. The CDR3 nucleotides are TGTGCCACCAGTGACCCAGGAGGAATTCGACCGTACGAGCAGTACTTC. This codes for CATSDPGGIRPYEQYF.

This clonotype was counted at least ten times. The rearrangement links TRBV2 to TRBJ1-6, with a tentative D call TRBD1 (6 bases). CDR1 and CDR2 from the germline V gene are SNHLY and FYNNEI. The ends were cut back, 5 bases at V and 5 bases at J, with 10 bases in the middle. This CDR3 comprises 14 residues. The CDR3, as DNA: TGTGCCAGCAGTCGAGGACAGAATAATTCACCCCTCCACTTT. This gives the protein CASSRGQNNSPLHF.

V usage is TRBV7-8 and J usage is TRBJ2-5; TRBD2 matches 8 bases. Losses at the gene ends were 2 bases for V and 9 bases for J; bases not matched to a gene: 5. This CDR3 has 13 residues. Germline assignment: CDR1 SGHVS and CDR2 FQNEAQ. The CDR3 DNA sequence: TGTGCCAGCAGCTTAATGGGGCGGGAGGCCCAGTACTTC. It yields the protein CASSLMGREAQYF.